This TCR beta chain was retrieved from a study of CD8 T cells in ankylosing spondylitis. Germline CDR1 and CDR2: LGHDT and YNNKEL (reference sequence). With 1 base removed from V and 7 bases from J, the gap between germline ends came to 17 bases. The CDR3 covers 15 residues. Remarks on this clonotype: Its antigen is undetermined.

Study results and limitations: Some of the motif variants had earlier been found in reactive arthritis patients' fluid and blood. Ankylosing spondylitis blood seemed to carry a telltale TCR beta motif made of several highly homologous variants.

Researchers built TCR beta libraries using quantitative 5'-RACE with molecular barcodes. MiXCR, applied by TCRdb to the 5' RACE reads, yields one record per CDR3 protein. The sample lists approximately 540,000 distinct CDR3 sequences, over 9.5% occurring once. Material for sequencing was blood, either unsorted or a sorted T cell fraction (not recorded which). The receptor was isolated from a male donor with ankylosing spondylitis. The genes are TRBV3-1 and TRBJ2-7; D might be TRBD1 or TRBD2, each matching 5 bases. The CDR3 DNA reads as TGTGCCAGCAGCCAAGTCCCCGGGACCCCCAGGGAGCAGTACTTC. As protein: CASSQVPGTPREQYF.